The rows below give T cell receptor beta chains drawn from one sample of a study of CD8+CD57+ T cells in acquired aplastic anemia. Each CDR3 protein is one row after TCRdb ran MiXCR on the reads. The table has about 240,000 distinct CDR3 sequences, around 45% seen once. Sequencing used sorted CD4+, CD8+, or CD8+CD57+ T cells (not recorded which) from PBMCs. The receptors were sampled from a human donor with aplastic anemia. CDR3s include the opening cysteine and the closing phenylalanine or tryptophan. Each record gives: clone size, V gene, J gene, CDR3 protein. Some rows mark clone size as missing; the rest say once, few, many or name a class of expanded clone.

NA,TRBV12-3/TRBV12-4,TRBJ2-1,CASSLTGGSNEQFF
NA,TRBV7-3,TRBJ2-1,CASSYRTSGESGHDEQFF
once,TRBV10-3,TRBJ2-1,CAIAQGGNEQFF
many,TRBV15,TRBJ1-1,CATSREEGWDTEAFF
many,TRBV7-9,TRBJ2-1,CASSPAGTGDYNEQFF
NA,TRBV5-1,TRBJ1-2,CASSSRSSGYTF
NA,TRBV29-1,TRBJ1-1,CSVVTVEAFF
many,TRBV20-1,TRBJ1-2,CSARRQLANYGYTF
NA,TRBV20-1,TRBJ2-5,CSARTSGGVETQYF
NA,TRBV19,TRBJ1-1,CASTFQGRVAEAFF
few,TRBV30,TRBJ2-7,CAWSVLASYEQYF
NA,TRBV20-1,TRBJ1-1,CSARTTGTMNTEAFF
NA,TRBV2,TRBJ2-1,CASKVQRSNNGQFF
NA,TRBV5-1,TRBJ2-6,CASSLESSGANVLTF
NA,TRBV25-1,TRBJ1-2,CASEGQLYGYTF
NA,TRBV5-5,TRBJ2-4,CASSVLQGWGAKRQYF
once,TRBV27,TRBJ2-7,CASSSQGANYEQYF
many,TRBV6-4,TRBJ1-2,CASSDTDRTTGGYTF
many,TRBV20-1,TRBJ2-5,CSAPEDRGETQYF
NA,TRBV7-9,TRBJ2-7,CASSFPGDERYF
many,TRBV5-8,TRBJ2-2,CASSFEWGGRGTGELFF
NA,TRBV2,TRBJ1-4,CASSRYIATNEKLFF
NA,TRBV7-6,TRBJ2-3,CASSPSGTRGDTQYF
many,TRBV6-1,TRBJ2-6,CASSETTGSGANVLTF
few,TRBV7-6,TRBJ1-5,CASSSGRGQYSNQPQHF
many,TRBV19,TRBJ2-1,CASTKKGPSYNEQFF
many,TRBV9,TRBJ2-1,CASSANNEQFF
few,TRBV2,TRBJ2-7,CASSGDPGTSGYEQYF
few,TRBV10-1,TRBJ1-2,CASRELDRGLHYGYTF
many,TRBV4-1,TRBJ1-4,CASSQAGGTGGMREKLFF
many,TRBV10-3,TRBJ2-1,CAISESTLGQYNEQFF
NA,TRBV19,TRBJ2-7,CASSWGTPTSYEQYF
NA,TRBV20-1,TRBJ2-3,CSAREGGYTQYF
many,TRBV7-9,TRBJ2-5,CASSLSTGGIQETQYF
few,TRBV28,TRBJ1-5,CASSLTRGWGSNQPQHF
NA,TRBV29-1,TRBJ1-1,CSVEPRATEAFF
few,TRBV27,TRBJ2-7,CASSSGTSGSYYEQYF
many,TRBV28,TRBJ2-7,CASSRQHSYEQYF
NA,TRBV20-1,TRBJ1-5,CSARERGNQPQHF
NA,TRBV7-3,TRBJ1-1,CASSLGTGSYEAFF
NA,TRBV15,TRBJ2-7,CATSRDSGIAPPCSYEQYF
NA,TRBV7-2,TRBJ1-4,CASSFMGPNEKLFF
NA,TRBV7-2,TRBJ2-5,CASSSWTGQETQYF
NA,TRBV10-3,TRBJ1-1,CASSYSAGGITGAFF
few,TRBV14,TRBJ2-5,CASSLLRSGGPRETQYF
NA,TRBV20-1,TRBJ1-6,CSASLQGSSSPLHF
NA,TRBV10-3,TRBJ1-3,CAISSTGSGNTIYF
once,TRBV2,TRBJ1-4,CASCNLASEKLFF
NA,TRBV24-1,TRBJ2-3,CATSDSFSDTQYF
NA,TRBV29-1,TRBJ1-1,CSGEQGALGTEAFF
many,TRBV19,TRBJ1-2,CASSIPGTAYYGYTF
few,TRBV7-9,TRBJ1-2,CASSLGTNSYGYTF